This TCR beta chain was recorded in a study of cytomegalovirus exposure and HLA in healthy donors. Primers: 60 Vbeta forward and 13 Jbeta reverse. TCRdb's copy holds only in-frame clones and misses some; the assay was immunoSEQ multiplex PCR. This sample's table reports fewer than 85,000 clones. The receptor comes from a female donor in good health and CMV-seropositive. Specimen: PBMCs.

The CDR3 here is CASSYSGGGTKDTQYF. The CDR3 region has the DNA TGTGCCAGCAGTTACTCGGGCGGGGGGACTAAGGATACGCAGTATTTT. The gene calls are TRBV6-5 and TRBJ2-3, with 8 bases that match TRBD2. Germline CDR1 and CDR2: MNHEY and SVGAGI. Trimming removed 0 bases from V and 6 bases from J; junction bases left unmatched: 8. The CDR3 covers 16 residues.